Below, one T cell receptor (beta chain) is given with its context. This CDR3 contains 17 residues. Germline V gene lookup returns CDR1 SGHNT and CDR2 YYREEE (reference sequence). The V gene end was trimmed by 0 bases and the J gene end by 6 bases; junction bases not matched to a gene: 12. The sample originates from a study of cytomegalovirus exposure and HLA in healthy donors. Libraries were prepared by immunoSEQ multiplex PCR; TCRdb keeps only in-frame clonotypes and omits some of them. The sample contains hundreds of thousands of clones, roughly 90% of which appear only once. The chain links TRBV5-4 to TRBJ2-7, with TRBD2 matching over 10 bases. This sequence was found in a woman aged 18 to 35 in good health and CMV-seronegative. The sample consisted of PBMCs. For the CDR3, the DNA is TGTGCCAGCAGCTTGGCCGGGGTTAGCGGGAGGCTCTCCGAGCAGTACTTC. The encoded protein is CASSLAGVSGRLSEQYF.